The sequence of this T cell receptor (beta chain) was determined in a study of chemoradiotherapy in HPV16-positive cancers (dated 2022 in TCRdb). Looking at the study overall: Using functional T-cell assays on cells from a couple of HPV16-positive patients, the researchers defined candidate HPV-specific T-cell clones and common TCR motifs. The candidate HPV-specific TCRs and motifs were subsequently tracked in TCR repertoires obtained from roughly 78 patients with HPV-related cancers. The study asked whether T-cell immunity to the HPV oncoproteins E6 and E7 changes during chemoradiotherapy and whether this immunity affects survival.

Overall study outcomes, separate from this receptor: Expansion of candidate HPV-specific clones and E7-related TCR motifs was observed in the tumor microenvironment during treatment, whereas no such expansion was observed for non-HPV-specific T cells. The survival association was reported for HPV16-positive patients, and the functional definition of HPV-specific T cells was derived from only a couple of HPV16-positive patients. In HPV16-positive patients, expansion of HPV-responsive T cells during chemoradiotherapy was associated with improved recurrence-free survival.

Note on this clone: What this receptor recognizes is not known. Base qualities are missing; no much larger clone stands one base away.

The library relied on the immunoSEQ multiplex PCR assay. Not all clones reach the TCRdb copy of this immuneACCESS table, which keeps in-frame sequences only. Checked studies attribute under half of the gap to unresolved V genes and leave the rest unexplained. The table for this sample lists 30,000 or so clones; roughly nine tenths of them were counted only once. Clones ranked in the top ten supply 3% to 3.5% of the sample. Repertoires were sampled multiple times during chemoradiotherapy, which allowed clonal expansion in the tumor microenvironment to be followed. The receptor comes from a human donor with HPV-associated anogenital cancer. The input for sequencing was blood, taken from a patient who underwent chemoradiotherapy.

The DNA sequence is given as TGTGCCAGCTCTCCGCCGGGGACTTCTTCCGAGCAGTACTTC. Translated, it reads CASSPPGTSSEQYF. This sequence uses TRBV18 and TRBJ2-7; the D gene is possibly TRBD2, with 6 bases matching. The CDR3 spans 14 residues, from the cysteine through the phenylalanine. Only CDR3 DNA is held: 42 bases, read in frame from base 1. Via the germline V gene, CDR1 is KGHSH and CDR2 LQKENI. V sheds 6 bases and J sheds 6 bases, leaving 18 bases between their ends.